Below are 2 T cell receptor beta chains sequenced from a single sample in a study of cytomegalovirus exposure and HLA in healthy donors. PCR involved 60 Vbeta and 13 Jbeta primers. Profiling relied on immunoSEQ multiplex PCR, and the TCRdb table lists in-frame clones only, not all of them. The table lists over 150,000 clones, nearly 80% of them singletons, with about a tenth in the top ten. Source material: PBMCs. The receptor source for this set is a man aged 18 to 29 in good health and CMV-seropositive.

The J gene is TRBJ2-5, the V gene TRBV29-1; weak D call: TRBD1 (6 bases). V was clipped by 4 bases and J by 1 base, with 13 bases between them. The CDR3 totals 14 residues. From germline, CDR1 is SQVTM and CDR2 ANQGSEA. The CDR3 sequence: CSVGTVQTQETQYF. The CDR3 DNA reads TGCAGCGTTGGGACAGTCCAAACCCAAGAGACCCAGTACTTC. Variable domain in full (rest from reference TRBV29-1 and TRBJ2-5): SAVISQKPSRDICQRGTSLTIQCQVDSQVTMMFWYRQQPGQSLTLIATANQGSEATYESGFVIDKFPISRPNLTFSTLTVSNMSPEDSSIYLCSVGTVQTQETQYFGPGTRLLVL.

The chain is built from TRBV11-2 and TRBJ2-1; D remains ambiguous. CDR1 SGHAT and CDR2 FQNNGV come from the germline V gene. This CDR3 comprises 14 residues. The V end lost 2 bases, the J end lost 8 bases, and 13 bases lay between the germline ends. CDR3 sequence: CASSLRNEADEQFF. The CDR3, as DNA: TGTGCCAGCAGCTTACGGAACGAGGCGGATGAGCAGTTCTTC. Variable domain in full (rest from reference TRBV11-2 and TRBJ2-1): EAGVAQSPRYKIIEKRQSVAFWCNPISGHATLYWYQQILGQGPKLLIQFQNNGVVDDSQLPKDRFSAERLKGVDSTLKIQPAKLEDSAVYLCASSLRNEADEQFFGPGTRLTVL.